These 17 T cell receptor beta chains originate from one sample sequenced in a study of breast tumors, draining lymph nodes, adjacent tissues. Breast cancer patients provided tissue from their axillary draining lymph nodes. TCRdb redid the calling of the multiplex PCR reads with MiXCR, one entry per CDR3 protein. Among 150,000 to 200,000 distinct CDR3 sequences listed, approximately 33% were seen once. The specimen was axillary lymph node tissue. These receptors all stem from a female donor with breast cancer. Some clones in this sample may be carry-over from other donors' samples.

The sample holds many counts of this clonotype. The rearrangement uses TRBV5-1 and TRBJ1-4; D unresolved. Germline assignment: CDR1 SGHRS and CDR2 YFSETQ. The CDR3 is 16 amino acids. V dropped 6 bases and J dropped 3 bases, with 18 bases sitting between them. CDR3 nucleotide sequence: TGCGCCAGCACCCTGGGCCGGCTGCAGTCTAATGAAAAACTGTTTTTT. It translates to CASTLGRLQSNEKLFF. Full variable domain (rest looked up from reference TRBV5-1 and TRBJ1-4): KAGVTQTPRYLIKTRGQQVTLSCSPISGHRSVSWYQQTPGQGLQFLFEYFSETQRNKGNFPGRFSGRQFSNSRSEMNVSTLELGDSALYLCASTLGRLQSNEKLFFGSGTQLSVL.

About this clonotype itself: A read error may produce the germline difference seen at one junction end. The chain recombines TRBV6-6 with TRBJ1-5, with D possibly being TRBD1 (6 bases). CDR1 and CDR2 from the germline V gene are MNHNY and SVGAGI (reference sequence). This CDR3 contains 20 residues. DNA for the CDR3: TGTGCCAGCAGTCACTCGATCGGGCAGGGGCCCTTATATAGCAATCAGCCCCAGCATTTT. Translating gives CASSHSIGQGPLYSNQPQHF.

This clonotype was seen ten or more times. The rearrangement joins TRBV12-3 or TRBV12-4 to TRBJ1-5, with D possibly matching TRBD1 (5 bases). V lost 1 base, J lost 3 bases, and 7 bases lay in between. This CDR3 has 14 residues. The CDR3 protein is CASSLGQINQPQHF. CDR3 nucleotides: TGTGCCAGCAGTTTAGGACAGATCAATCAGCCCCAGCATTTT.

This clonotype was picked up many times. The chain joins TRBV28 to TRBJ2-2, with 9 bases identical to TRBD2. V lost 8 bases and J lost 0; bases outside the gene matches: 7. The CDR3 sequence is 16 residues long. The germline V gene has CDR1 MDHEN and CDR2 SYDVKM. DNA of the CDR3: TGTGCCAGCGCCATATCTAGCGGGGCGAACACCGGGGAGCTGTTTTTT. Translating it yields CASAISSGANTGELFF.

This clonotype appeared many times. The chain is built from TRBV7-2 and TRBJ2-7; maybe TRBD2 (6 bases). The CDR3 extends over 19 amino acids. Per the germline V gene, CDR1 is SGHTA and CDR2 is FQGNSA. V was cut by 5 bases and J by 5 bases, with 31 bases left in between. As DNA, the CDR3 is TGTGCCAGCAGCCCTGCGGTGTGGCGGGGTGAAAACCCGCCCCACGAGCAGTACTTC. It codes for CASSPAVWRGENPPHEQYF.

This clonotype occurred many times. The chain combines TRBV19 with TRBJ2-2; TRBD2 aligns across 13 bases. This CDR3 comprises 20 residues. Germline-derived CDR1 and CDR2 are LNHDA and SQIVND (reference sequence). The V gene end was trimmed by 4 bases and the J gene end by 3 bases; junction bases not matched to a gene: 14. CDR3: CASSTFTGTSGNRDTGELFF. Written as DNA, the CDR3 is TGTGCCAGTAGTACATTCACCGGGACTAGCGGGAATCGGGACACCGGGGAGCTGTTTTTT.

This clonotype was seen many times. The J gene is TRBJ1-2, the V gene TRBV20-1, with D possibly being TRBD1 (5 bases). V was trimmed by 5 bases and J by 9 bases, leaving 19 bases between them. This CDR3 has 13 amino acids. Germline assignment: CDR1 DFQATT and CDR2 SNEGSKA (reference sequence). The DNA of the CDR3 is TGCAGTGCTCGATACGACGGGGCGGTAAGCTACACCTTC. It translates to CSARYDGAVSYTF.

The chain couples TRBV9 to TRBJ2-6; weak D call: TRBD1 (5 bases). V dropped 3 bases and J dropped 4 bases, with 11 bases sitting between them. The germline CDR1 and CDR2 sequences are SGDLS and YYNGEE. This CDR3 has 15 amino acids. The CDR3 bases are TGTGCCAGCAGCGGGGGAAGGACAGGGGCCAACGTCCTGACTTTC. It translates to CASSGGRTGANVLTF.

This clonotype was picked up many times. The CDR3: CSARGVAPSYEQYF. CDR3 nucleotide sequence: TGCAGTGCTAGAGGGGTAGCTCCCTCCTACGAGCAGTACTTC. The chain combines TRBV20-1 with TRBJ2-7; no firm D call. V gave up 1 base and J gave up 0 bases, with 10 bases separating them. The CDR3 contains 14 residues. The germline V gene encodes CDR1 DFQATT and CDR2 SNEGSKA (reference sequence).

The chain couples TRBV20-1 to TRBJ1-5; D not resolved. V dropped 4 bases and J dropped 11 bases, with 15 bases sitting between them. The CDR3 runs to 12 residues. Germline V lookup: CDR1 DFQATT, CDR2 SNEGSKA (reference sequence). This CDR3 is CSAIQLKETQHF. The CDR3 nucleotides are TGCAGTGCTATCCAACTCAAAGAGACCCAGCATTTT.

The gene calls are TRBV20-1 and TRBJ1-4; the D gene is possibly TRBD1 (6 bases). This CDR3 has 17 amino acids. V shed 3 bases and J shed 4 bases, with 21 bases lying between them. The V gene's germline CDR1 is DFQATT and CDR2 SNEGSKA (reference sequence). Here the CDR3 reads CSARATGGAWINEKLFF. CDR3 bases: TGCAGTGCTAGGGCGACCGGGGGCGCATGGATTAATGAAAAACTGTTTTTT.

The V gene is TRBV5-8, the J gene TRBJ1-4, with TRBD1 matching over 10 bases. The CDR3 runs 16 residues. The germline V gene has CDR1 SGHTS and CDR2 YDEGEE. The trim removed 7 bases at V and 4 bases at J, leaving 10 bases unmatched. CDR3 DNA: TGTGCCAGCCGGGGGTTGCGGGACAGGGGTAATGAAAAACTGTTTTTT. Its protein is CASRGLRDRGNEKLFF.

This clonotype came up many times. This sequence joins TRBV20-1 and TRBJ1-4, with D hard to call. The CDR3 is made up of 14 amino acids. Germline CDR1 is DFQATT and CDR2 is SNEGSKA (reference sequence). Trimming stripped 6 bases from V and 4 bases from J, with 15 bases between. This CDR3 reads CSARRRQRNEKLFF. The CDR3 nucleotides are TGCAGTGCGCGTCGGAGGCAACGTAATGAAAAACTGTTTTTT.

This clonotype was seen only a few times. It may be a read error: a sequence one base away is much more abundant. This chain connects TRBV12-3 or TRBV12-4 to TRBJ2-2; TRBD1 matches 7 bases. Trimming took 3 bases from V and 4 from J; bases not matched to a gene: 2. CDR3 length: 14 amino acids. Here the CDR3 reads CASSFQGVTGELFF. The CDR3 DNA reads TGTGCCAGCAGTTTCCAGGGGGTCACCGGGGAGCTGTTTTTT.

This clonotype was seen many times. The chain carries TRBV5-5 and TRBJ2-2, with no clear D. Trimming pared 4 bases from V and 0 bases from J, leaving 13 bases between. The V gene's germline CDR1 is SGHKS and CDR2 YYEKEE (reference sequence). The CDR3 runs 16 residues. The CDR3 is CASSALPVSNTGELFF. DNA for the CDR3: TGTGCCAGCAGCGCCCTACCAGTCTCGAACACCGGGGAGCTGTTTTTT.

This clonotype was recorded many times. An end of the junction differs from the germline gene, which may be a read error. CDR3 sequence: CASSHSDRYTF. The CDR3 DNA is TGTGCCAGCAGTCACTCGGATCGCTACACCTTC. The chain uses TRBV6-6 and TRBJ1-2; D gene ambiguous. Germline V gene data show CDR1 as MNHNY and CDR2 as SVGAGI (reference sequence). This CDR3 region has 11 residues.

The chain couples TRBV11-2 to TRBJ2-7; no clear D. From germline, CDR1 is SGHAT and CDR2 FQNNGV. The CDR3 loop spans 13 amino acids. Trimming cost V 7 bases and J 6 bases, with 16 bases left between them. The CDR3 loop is CASTPRPPSEQYF. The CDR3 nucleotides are TGTGCCAGCACCCCTAGGCCACCCTCCGAGCAGTACTTC.